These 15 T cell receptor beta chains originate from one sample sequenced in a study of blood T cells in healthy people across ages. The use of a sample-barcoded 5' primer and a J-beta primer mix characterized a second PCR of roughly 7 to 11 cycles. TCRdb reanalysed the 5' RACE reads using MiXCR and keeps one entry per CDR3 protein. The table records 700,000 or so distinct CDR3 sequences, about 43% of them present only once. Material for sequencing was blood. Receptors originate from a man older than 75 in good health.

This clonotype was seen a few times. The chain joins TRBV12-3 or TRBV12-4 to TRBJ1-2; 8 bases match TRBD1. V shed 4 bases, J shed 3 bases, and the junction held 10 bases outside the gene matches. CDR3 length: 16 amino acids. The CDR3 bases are TGTGCCAGCAGTTCCCCGACAGGGGCTTTCGACTATGGCTACACCTTC. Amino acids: CASSSPTGAFDYGYTF.

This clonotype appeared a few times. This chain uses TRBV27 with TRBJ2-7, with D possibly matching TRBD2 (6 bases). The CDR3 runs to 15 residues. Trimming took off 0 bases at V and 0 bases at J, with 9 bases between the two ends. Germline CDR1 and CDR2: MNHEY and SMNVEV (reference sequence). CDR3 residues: CASSLSSGSSYEQYF. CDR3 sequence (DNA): TGTGCCAGCAGTTTATCATCCGGGAGCTCCTACGAGCAGTACTTC.

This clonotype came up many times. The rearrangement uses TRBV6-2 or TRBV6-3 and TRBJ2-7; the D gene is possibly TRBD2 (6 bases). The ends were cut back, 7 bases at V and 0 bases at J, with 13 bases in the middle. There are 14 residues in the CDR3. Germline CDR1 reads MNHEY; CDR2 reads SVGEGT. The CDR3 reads CASTWGGASYEQYF. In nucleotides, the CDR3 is TGTGCCAGCACCTGGGGAGGCGCCTCCTACGAGCAGTACTTC.

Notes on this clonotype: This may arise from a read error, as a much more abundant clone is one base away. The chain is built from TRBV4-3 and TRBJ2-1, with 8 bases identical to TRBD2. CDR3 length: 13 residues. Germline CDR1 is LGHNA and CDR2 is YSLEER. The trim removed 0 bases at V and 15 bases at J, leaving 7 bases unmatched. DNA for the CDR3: TGCGCCAGCAGCCAAGATAGTGGGACTAGGCTGTTCTTC. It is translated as CASSQDSGTRLFF.

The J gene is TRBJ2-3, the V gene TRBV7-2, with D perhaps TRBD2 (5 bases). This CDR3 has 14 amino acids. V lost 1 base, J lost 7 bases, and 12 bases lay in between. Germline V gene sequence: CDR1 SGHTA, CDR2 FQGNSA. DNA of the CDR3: TGTGCCAGCAGCTTAGGGCTAGCTACCAATACGCAGTATTTT. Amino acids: CASSLGLATNTQYF.

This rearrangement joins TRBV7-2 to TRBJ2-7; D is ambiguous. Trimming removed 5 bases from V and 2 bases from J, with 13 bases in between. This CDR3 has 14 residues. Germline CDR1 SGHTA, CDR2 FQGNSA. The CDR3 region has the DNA TGTGCCAGCAGCCCCTCCTTAGTTCCCTACGAGCAGTACTTC. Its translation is CASSPSLVPYEQYF.

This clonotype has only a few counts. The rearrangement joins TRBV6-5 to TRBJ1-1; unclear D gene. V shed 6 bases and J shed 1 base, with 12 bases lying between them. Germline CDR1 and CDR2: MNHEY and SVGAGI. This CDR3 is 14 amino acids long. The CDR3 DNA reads TGTGCCAGCAGCGGTAGGCTGCGGAACACTGAAGCTTTCTTT. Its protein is CASSGRLRNTEAFF.

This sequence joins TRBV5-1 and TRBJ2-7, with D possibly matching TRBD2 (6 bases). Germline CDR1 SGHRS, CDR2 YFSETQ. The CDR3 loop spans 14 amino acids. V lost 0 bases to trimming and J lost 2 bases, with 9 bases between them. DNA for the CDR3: TGCGCCAGCAGCTTGGCGGGAGTGACCTACGAGCAGTACTTC. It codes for CASSLAGVTYEQYF.

CDR3 nucleotides: TGTGCCAGCAGCTTGTTGGCCAGGGGGCAAAGTGGCTACACCTTC. It translates to CASSLLARGQSGYTF. The chain links TRBV5-6 to TRBJ1-2, with 8 bases that match TRBD1. The germline gives CDR1 SGHDT, CDR2 YYEEEE. The CDR3 loop spans 15 amino acids. Unmatched junction bases numbered 9, after V lost 1 base and J lost 7 bases. Complete variable domain (other parts from reference TRBV5-6 and TRBJ1-2): DAGVTQSPTHLIKTRGQQVTLRCSPKSGHDTVSWYQQALGQGPQFIFQYYEEEERQRGNFPDRFSGHQFPNYSSELNVNALLLGDSALYLCASSLLARGQSGYTFGSGTRLTVV.

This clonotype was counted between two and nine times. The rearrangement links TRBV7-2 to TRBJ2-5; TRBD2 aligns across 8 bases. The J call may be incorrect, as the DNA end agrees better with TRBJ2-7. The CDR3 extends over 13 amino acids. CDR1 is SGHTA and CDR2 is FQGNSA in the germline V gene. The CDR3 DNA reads TGTGCCAGCAGCTCCGGGGGGGAAGGCGAGCAGTACTTC. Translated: CASSSGGEGEQYF.

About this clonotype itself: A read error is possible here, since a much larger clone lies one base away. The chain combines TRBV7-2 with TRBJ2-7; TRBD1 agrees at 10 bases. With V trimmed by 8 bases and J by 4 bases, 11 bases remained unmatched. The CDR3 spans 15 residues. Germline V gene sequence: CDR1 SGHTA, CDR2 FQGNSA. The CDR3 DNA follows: TGTGCCAGCGGTCAACGGACAGGGGGAAGGTACGAGCAGTACTTC. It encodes CASGQRTGGRYEQYF. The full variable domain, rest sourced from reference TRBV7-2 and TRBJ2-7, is GAGVSQSPSNKVTEKGKDVELRCDPISGHTALYWYRQSLGQGLEFLIYFQGNSAPDKSGLPSDRFSAERTGGSVSTLTIQRTQQEDSAVYLCASGQRTGGRYEQYFGPGTRLTVT.

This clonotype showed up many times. The CDR3 sequence: CSASGTAYEQYF. In DNA form, the CDR3 reads TGCAGTGCTAGCGGGACAGCGTACGAGCAGTACTTC. The chain combines TRBV20-1 with TRBJ2-7; 7 bases match TRBD1. This CDR3 contains 12 residues. The germline V gene encodes CDR1 DFQATT and CDR2 SNEGSKA (reference sequence). V dropped 3 bases and J dropped 4; count of bases not matched to a gene: 3.

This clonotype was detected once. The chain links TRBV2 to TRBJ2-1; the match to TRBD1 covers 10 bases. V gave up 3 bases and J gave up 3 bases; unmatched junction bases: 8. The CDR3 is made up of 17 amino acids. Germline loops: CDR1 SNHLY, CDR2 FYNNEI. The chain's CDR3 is CASSEEGGQGYYNEQFF. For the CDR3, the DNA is TGTGCCAGCAGTGAGGAGGGGGGACAGGGGTACTACAATGAGCAGTTCTTC.

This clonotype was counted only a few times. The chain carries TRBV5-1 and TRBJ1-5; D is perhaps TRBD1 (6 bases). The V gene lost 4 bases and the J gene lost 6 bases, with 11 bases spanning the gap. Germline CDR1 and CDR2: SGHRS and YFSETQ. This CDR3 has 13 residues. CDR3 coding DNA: TGCGCCAGCAGCGCTACAGGGATTCAGCCCCAGCATTTT. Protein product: CASSATGIQPQHF.

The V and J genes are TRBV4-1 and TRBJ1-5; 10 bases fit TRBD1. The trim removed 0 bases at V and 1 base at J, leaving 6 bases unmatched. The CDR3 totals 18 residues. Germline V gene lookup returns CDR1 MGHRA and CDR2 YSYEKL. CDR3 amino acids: CASSQDRQGAISNQPQHF. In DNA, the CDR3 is TGCGCCAGCAGCCAAGATAGACAGGGGGCAATAAGCAATCAGCCCCAGCATTTT.